Presented here are 2 T cell receptor beta chains from one specimen sequenced in a study of T cell responses to AZD1222 COVID-19 vaccine. The assay was immunoSEQ multiplex PCR, and TCRdb's table has in-frame clones only and misses some. Among about 70,000 clones listed, about nine tenths were seen once. The specimen was peripheral blood, collected 28 days after the second AZD1222 dose. The receptor set was obtained from an adult who received the AZD1222 COVID-19 vaccine.

This clone was observed a single time. This chain joins TRBV11-3 and TRBJ2-2; 13 bases line up with TRBD2. Germline values: CDR1 SGHNT, CDR2 YENEEA. This CDR3 has 18 amino acids. The J segment lost 5 bases and the V segment lost 5 bases, leaving 11 bases of the junction unmatched. For the CDR3, the DNA is TGTGCCAGCAGCCACCCTAGGACTAGCGGGAGTAGAACCGGGGAGCTGTTTTTT. It codes for CASSHPRTSGSRTGELFF. The variable domain in full, completed from reference TRBV11-3 and TRBJ2-2, reads EAGVVQSPRYKIIEKKQPVAFWCNPISGHNTLYWYLQNLGQGPELLIRYENEEAVDDSQLPKDRFSAERLKGVDSTLKIQPAELGDSAVYLCASSHPRTSGSRTGELFFGEGSRLTVL.

The rearrangement links TRBV18 to TRBJ2-1; possibly TRBD1 or TRBD2 for D (6 bases each). This CDR3 comprises 11 residues. Germline CDR1 is KGHSH and CDR2 is LQKENI. V was trimmed by 8 bases and J by 6 bases, leaving 8 bases between them. The CDR3 region is CASGGGNEQFF. As DNA, the CDR3 is TGTGCCAGCGGAGGGGGCAATGAGCAGTTCTTC.